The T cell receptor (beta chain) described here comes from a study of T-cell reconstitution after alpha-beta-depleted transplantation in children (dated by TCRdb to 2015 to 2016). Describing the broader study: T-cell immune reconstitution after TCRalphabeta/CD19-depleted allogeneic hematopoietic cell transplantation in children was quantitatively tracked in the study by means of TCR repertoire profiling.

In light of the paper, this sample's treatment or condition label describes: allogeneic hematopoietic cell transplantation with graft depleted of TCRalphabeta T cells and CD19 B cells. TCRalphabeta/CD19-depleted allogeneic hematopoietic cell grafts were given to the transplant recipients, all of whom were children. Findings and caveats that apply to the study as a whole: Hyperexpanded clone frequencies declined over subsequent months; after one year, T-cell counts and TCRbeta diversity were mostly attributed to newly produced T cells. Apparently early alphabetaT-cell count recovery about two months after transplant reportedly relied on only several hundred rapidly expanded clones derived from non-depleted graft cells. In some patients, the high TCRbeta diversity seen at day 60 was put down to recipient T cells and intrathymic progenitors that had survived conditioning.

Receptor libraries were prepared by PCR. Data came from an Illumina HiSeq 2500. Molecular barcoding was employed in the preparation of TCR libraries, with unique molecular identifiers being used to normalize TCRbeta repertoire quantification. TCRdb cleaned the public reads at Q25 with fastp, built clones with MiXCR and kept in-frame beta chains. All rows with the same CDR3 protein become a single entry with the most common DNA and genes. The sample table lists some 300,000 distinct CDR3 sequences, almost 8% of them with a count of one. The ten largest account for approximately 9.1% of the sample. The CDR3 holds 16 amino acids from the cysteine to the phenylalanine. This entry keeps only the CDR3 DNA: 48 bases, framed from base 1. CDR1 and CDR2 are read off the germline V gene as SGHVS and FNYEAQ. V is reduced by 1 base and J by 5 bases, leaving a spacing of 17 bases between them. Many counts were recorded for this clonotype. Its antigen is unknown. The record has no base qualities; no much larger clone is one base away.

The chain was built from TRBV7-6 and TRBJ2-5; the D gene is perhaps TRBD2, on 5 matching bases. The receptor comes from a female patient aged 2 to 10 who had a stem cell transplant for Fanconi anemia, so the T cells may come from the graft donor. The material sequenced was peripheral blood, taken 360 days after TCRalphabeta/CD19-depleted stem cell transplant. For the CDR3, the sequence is CASSLDGAVRRETQYF. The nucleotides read TGTGCCAGCAGCTTAGACGGAGCGGTTAGGAGGGAGACCCAGTACTTC.